This TCR beta chain comes out of a study of cytomegalovirus exposure and HLA in healthy donors. Comment on this clone: Its antigen remains unidentified.

Study conclusions and caveats: The study recorded over 150 TCR beta chains that were cytomegalovirus-associated.

Looked up from germline, CDR1 is DFQATT and CDR2 is SNEGSKA (reference sequence). Trimming pared 6 bases from V and 10 bases from J, leaving 13 bases between. This CDR3 is built from 11 residues. TCRdb's table, derived via immunoSEQ multiplex PCR, lists solely in-frame clones and lacks some. The table records around 220,000 clones, around 88% of them present only once. While the first cohort had 700 or so subjects, the donors belonged to the separate validation cohort of over a hundred subjects. The genes are TRBV20-1 and TRBJ2-1, with a tentative D call TRBD1 (6 bases). The receptor was isolated from a woman aged 18-29 years in good health and CMV-seronegative. The sequencing sample was made of PBMCs. CDR3: CSASAQGEQFF. DNA of the CDR3: TGCAGTGCCTCCGCCCAGGGGGAGCAGTTCTTC.